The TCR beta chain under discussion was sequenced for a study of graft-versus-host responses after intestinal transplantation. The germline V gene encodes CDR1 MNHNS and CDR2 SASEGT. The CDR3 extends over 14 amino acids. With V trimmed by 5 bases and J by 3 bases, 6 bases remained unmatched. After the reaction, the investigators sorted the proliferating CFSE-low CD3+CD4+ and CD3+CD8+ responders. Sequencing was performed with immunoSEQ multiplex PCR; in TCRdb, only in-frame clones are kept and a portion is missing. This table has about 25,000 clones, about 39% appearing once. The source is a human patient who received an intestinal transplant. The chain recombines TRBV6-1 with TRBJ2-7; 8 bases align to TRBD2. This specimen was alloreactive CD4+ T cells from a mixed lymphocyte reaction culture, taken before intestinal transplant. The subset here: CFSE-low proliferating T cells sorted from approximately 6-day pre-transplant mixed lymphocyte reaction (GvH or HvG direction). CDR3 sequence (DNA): TGTGCCAGCAGTCCTCAAGGGACTAGCTACGAGCAGTACTTC. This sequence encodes CASSPQGTSYEQYF.